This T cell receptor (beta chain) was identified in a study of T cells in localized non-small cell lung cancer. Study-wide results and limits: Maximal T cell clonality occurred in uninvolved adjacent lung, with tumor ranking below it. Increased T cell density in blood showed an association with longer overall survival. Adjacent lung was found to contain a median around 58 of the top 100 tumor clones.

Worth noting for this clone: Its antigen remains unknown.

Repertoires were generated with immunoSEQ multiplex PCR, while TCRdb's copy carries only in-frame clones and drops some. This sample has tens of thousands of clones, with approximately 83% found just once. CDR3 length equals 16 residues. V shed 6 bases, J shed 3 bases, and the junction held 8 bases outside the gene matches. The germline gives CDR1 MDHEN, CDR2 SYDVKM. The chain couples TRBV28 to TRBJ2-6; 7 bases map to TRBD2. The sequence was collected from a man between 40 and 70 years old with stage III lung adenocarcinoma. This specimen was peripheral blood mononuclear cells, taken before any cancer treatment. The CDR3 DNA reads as TGTGCCAGCAGCTTGGGGGGGAGGCTTGGGGCCAACGTCCTGACTTTC. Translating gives CASSLGGRLGANVLTF.